The following is a T cell receptor beta chain sequence with its context. Its matching antigen is unknown. V trimming: 5 bases; J trimming: 9 bases; junction bases outside the gene matches: 5. This CDR3 has 14 amino acids. Germline values: CDR1 SGHRS, CDR2 YFSETQ. These data belong to a study of T-cell memory formation after mild COVID-19. Study summary: Largely, TCR clusters stayed within a single donor.

TCRdb redid the calling of the 5' RACE reads with MiXCR, one entry per CDR3 protein. The sample carries approximately 350,000 distinct CDR3 sequences, approximately 13% recorded once. Study-level points and caveats: Contracting clones from day 15 to 85 showed balanced CD4/CD8; later expanders favored CD4+.

The chain joins TRBV5-1 to TRBJ2-1; 13 bases fit TRBD2. The sample was PBMCs or a T cell subset sorted from them (not recorded which). This TCR came from a man aged 18 to 29 who had mild COVID-19 (a few samples of this study predate the infection). Cell type and time point are not known. The CDR3 DNA reads TGCGCCAGCAGGGCACTAGCGGGGGGGCCTGAGCAGTTCTTC. Protein sequence: CASRALAGGPEQFF.